This T cell receptor beta chain stems from a study of beta chain features in type 1 diabetes. The study reverse transcribed the entire isolated RNA, so it sequenced expressed TCRB transcripts. Sequenced naive, central memory and regulatory T cell samples produced an average of about 3.57 million reads. The assay was immunoSEQ multiplex PCR, and TCRdb's table has in-frame clones only and misses some. The table has some 160,000 clones, just over 8% seen once. General study findings and limits: All four CD4+ subsets from Type 1 diabetes patients carried moderately but significantly shorter TCRB CDR3s.

As to this clone: Its antigen is not known.

CDR1 and CDR2 from the germline V gene are MNHEY and SVGAGI. The CDR3 runs to 14 residues. With 5 bases clipped from V and 5 bases from J, the junction kept 3 bases outside the gene matches. The V call is TRBV6-5, the J call TRBJ1-5; 10 bases match TRBD1. Sequenced material: central memory CD4+ T cells from blood. This clonotype was sampled from a woman aged 18-35 years with type 1 diabetes. The CDR3 DNA reads as TGTGCCAGCAGTCTAGGGACAGGGGATCAGCCCCAGCATTTT. This encodes CASSLGTGDQPQHF.